This T cell receptor beta chain was captured by sequencing in a study of cytomegalovirus exposure and HLA in healthy donors. Study-wide points: The classifier reportedly diagnosed cytomegalovirus status with high specificity and sensitivity. Researchers reported in a later analysis that a missense DCLRE1C variant was tied to TCR beta V- and J-gene trimming.

Regarding this clone: What it binds is not known.

Primers for the PCR totalled 60 Vbeta and 13 Jbeta. Using immunoSEQ multiplex PCR, the repertoire was profiled, and TCRdb retains in-frame clones only, with some absent. Counted here are some 120,000 clones, roughly 83% occurring once; the ten biggest clones make up around 3%. Germline CDR1 and CDR2: SGHNT and YYREEE (reference sequence). Trimming took off 0 bases at V and 0 bases at J, with 8 bases between the two ends. This CDR3 spans 15 amino acids. This receptor was obtained from a woman between 18 and 29 years old in good health and CMV-seropositive. The chain is built from TRBV5-4 and TRBJ2-3; no definite D call. What was sequenced was PBMCs. CDR3 region: CASSLAVPSTDTQYF. In DNA, the CDR3 is TGTGCCAGCAGCTTGGCCGTCCCTAGCACAGATACGCAGTATTTT.